These 2 T cell receptor beta chains originate from one sample sequenced in a study of blood T cell repertoires in COVID-19. This table comes from immunoSEQ multiplex PCR, and its TCRdb copy is limited to in-frame clones, with some not included. The repertoire holds 150,000 to 200,000 clones, with 75% to 80% as singletons. The sequenced material came from peripheral blood. All receptors derive from a woman aged 50 to 60 with active or convalescent COVID-19.

The V and J genes are TRBV5-6 and TRBJ2-5; 7 bases line up with TRBD1. V dropped 4 bases and J dropped 4; count of bases not matched to a gene: 4. CDR1 is SGHDT and CDR2 is YYEEEE in the germline V gene. The CDR3 sequence is 13 residues long. For the CDR3, the DNA is TGTGCCAGCAGCCGACAGGGTGGAGAGACCCAGTACTTC. The encoded protein is CASSRQGGETQYF.

The rearrangement links TRBV2 to TRBJ1-3; D gene uncertain. Trimming left V 10 bases short and J 8 bases short, with 9 bases between. Germline CDR1 is SNHLY and CDR2 is FYNNEI. The CDR3 loop spans 10 amino acids. The CDR3 protein is CATRGDTIYF. The CDR3, as DNA: TGTGCCACCCGCGGAGACACCATATATTTT.